The rows below give T cell receptor beta chains drawn from one sample of a study of T cells in Graves' hyperthyroidism and ophthalmopathy. TCRdb passed the multiplex PCR reads through MiXCR, listing each CDR3 protein once. The table lists around 580,000 distinct CDR3 sequences, over 15% of them singletons. Source material: blood. These receptors were collected from a woman in her late teens or twenties with Graves' hyperthyroidism. Each CDR3 is given with its conserved first and last residue. The D gene is left open where the match is weak. Not all rows give a size; the values are once, few, many and, for expanded clones, a class.

14	TRBV7-9	NA	TRBJ2-5	NA	CASIPPLGQETQYF	TGTGCCAGCATCCCCCCCCTAGGCCAAGAGACCCAGTACTTC
17	TRBV4-2	TRBD1	TRBJ1-2	few	CASSHRDRGLTNYGYTF	TGTGCCAGCAGCCACCGGGACAGGGGGCTGACTAACTATGGCTACACCTTC
13	TRBV25-1	NA	TRBJ2-7	NA	CASRLGTNYEQYF	TGTGCCAGCAGACTCGGGACAAACTACGAGCAGTACTTC
12	TRBV7-2	NA	TRBJ1-1	many	CASSPGEGQAFF	TGTGCCAGCAGCCCCGGGGAAGGCCAAGCTTTCTTT
17	TRBV6-5	NA	TRBJ2-3	many	CASSYLAGALGTDTQYF	TGTGCCAGCAGTTACTTGGCTGGGGCTTTGGGCACAGATACGCAGTATTTT
14	TRBV4-1	NA	TRBJ2-7	few	CASSPPGLSDEQYF	TGCGCCAGCAGCCCGCCGGGTTTAAGTGACGAGCAGTACTTC
14	TRBV19	NA	TRBJ2-4	once	CASSILGAKNIQYF	TGTGCCAGTAGTATTCTGGGAGCCAAAAACATTCAGTACTTC
14	TRBV5-1	NA	TRBJ2-1	few	CASSLATSSVEQFF	TGCGCCAGCAGCTTGGCCACTAGTTCTGTCGAGCAGTTCTTC
16	TRBV6-1	TRBD2	TRBJ2-1	many	CASSVASGRWDNEQFF	TGTGCCAGCAGTGTTGCTAGCGGGAGATGGGACAATGAGCAGTTCTTC
14	TRBV10-3	TRBD1	TRBJ1-3	few	CAISRQGSGNTIYF	TGTGCCATCAGCCGACAGGGGTCAGGAAACACCATATATTTT
14	TRBV6-1	NA	TRBJ2-7	few	CASSEKQGAGEQYF	TGTGCCAGCAGTGAAAAACAGGGTGCGGGAGAGCAGTACTTC
14	TRBV5-6	NA	TRBJ2-4	many	CASSPGTEVDIQYF	TGTGCCAGCAGCCCCGGGACGGAAGTGGACATTCAGTACTTC
15	TRBV7-2	NA	TRBJ1-1	many	CASSPTRDNSAEAFF	TGTGCCAGCAGCCCGACCCGGGACAACTCGGCTGAAGCTTTCTTT
13	TRBV5-1	NA	TRBJ1-2	few	CASSLHRYDGYTF	TGCGCCAGCAGCTTGCACAGATACGACGGCTACACCTTC
14	TRBV5-1	NA	TRBJ2-3	NA	CASRVYSVTDTQYF	TGCGCCAGCAGGGTATACAGTGTCACAGATACGCAGTATTTT
14	TRBV12-5	NA	TRBJ2-7	many	CASGSGDSPYEQYF	TGTGCTAGTGGTTCGGGAGACTCACCCTACGAGCAGTACTTC
15	TRBV13	NA	TRBJ2-7	few	CASSSKPLSNYEQYF	TGTGCCAGCAGCTCCAAGCCCCTGTCAAACTACGAGCAGTACTTC
14	TRBV6-1	TRBD2	TRBJ2-7	few	CASSELAGIYEQYF	TGTGCCAGCAGTGAACTAGCGGGAATCTACGAGCAGTACTTC
14	TRBV10-3	NA	TRBJ1-1	NA	CAIKKEQMNTEAFF	TGTGCCATCAAAAAGGAACAGATGAACACTGAAGCTTTCTTT
14	TRBV27	NA	TRBJ2-3	many	CASSLGDAQDTQYF	TGTGCCAGCAGTTTAGGGGACGCACAAGATACGCAGTATTTT